This passage covers 7 T cell receptor beta chains from one sample sequenced in a study of OX40 agonist ivuxolimab in advanced cancers. Assay used: immunoSEQ multiplex PCR; TCRdb lists only in-frame clones, some missing. The sample carries under 100,000 clones, roughly 92% recorded once. This sample comprised CD4+ or CD8+ T cells sorted from blood, obtained in a trial of the OX40 agonist ivuxolimab. The source is an adult with an advanced solid tumor such as melanoma, head and neck, liver or kidney cancer.

The chain combines TRBV2 with TRBJ1-1; D unclear. V was trimmed by 7 bases and J by 6 bases, leaving 15 bases between them. Germline V gene sequence: CDR1 SNHLY, CDR2 FYNNEI. This CDR3 comprises 13 residues. CDR3 DNA: TGTGCCAGCAAAACCGGGATAGGATCTGAAGCTTTCTTT. Translated: CASKTGIGSEAFF. Full variable domain (missing parts from reference TRBV2 and TRBJ1-1): EPEVTQTPSHQVTQMGQEVILRCVPISNHLYFYWYRQILGQKVEFLVSFYNNEISEKSEIFDDQFSVERPDGSNFTLKIRSTKLEDSAMYFCASKTGIGSEAFFGQGTRLTVV.

The rearrangement uses TRBV18 and TRBJ2-1, with D uncertain. V lost 3 bases and J lost 0, with 9 bases in between. CDR1 and CDR2 (germline): KGHSH, LQKENI. The CDR3 extends over 15 amino acids. The CDR3 DNA sequence: TGTGCCAGCTCACCGGGCGAAAGCTCCTACAATGAGCAGTTCTTC. Amino acid sequence: CASSPGESSYNEQFF.

This chain connects TRBV6-1 to TRBJ2-7; D is tentatively TRBD1 or TRBD2 (5 bases each). CDR1 and CDR2 from the germline V gene are MNHNS and SASEGT. The germline V and J ends were trimmed by 10 bases and 2 bases, with 15 bases remaining between them. This CDR3 has 13 amino acids. CDR3 DNA sequence: TGTGCCATCAACCGGGACGGTGCCTACGAGCAGTACTTC. Encoded protein: CAINRDGAYEQYF.

The V and J genes are TRBV7-9 and TRBJ2-3, with unresolved D. Trimming pared 5 bases from V and 6 bases from J, leaving 12 bases between. Germline CDR1 reads SEHNR; CDR2 reads FQNEAQ (reference sequence). CDR3 length: 13 amino acids. The CDR3 spells CASSPRRTDTQYF. In nucleotides, the CDR3 is TGTGCCAGCAGCCCACGCCGGACGGATACGCAGTATTTT.

The chain carries TRBV7-2 and TRBJ2-1; 8 bases are shared with TRBD1. The length of the CDR3 is 13 residues. The J segment lost 6 bases and the V segment lost 3 bases, leaving 1 base of the junction unmatched. CDR1 is SGHTA and CDR2 is FQGNSA in the germline V gene. The CDR3 protein is CASSLDRANEQFF. DNA of the CDR3: TGTGCCAGCAGCTTGGACAGGGCCAATGAGCAGTTCTTC.

V is TRBV2 and J is TRBJ2-3, with 7 bases that match TRBD2. V gave up 3 bases and J gave up 6 bases; unmatched junction bases: 6. The germline V gene encodes CDR1 SNHLY and CDR2 FYNNEI. The CDR3 runs to 14 residues. This chain's CDR3 is CASSEGLTSDTQYF. CDR3 sequence (DNA): TGTGCCAGCAGTGAGGGACTAACGAGTGATACGCAGTATTTT. Full variable domain (rest looked up from reference TRBV2 and TRBJ2-3): EPEVTQTPSHQVTQMGQEVILRCVPISNHLYFYWYRQILGQKVEFLVSFYNNEISEKSEIFDDQFSVERPDGSNFTLKIRSTKLEDSAMYFCASSEGLTSDTQYFGPGTRLTVL.

This clone was observed once. The junction departs from the called germline gene at one end, perhaps through a read error. V is TRBV7-7 and J is TRBJ2-1; D not certain. Germline-derived CDR1 and CDR2 are SSHAT and FNYEAQ (reference sequence). The CDR3 length is 13 residues. For the CDR3, the DNA is TGTGCTAGCAGCTTAGGCGCCGACAATGAGCAGTTCTTC. Protein: CASSLGADNEQFF. Filled out from reference TRBV7-7 and TRBJ2-1, the complete variable domain reads GAGVSQSPRYKVTKRGQDVTLRCDPISSHATLYWYQQALGQGPEFLTYFNYEAQPDKSGLPSDRFSAERPEGSISTLTIQRTEQRDSAMYRCASSLGADNEQFFGPGTRLTVL.